The 17 T cell receptor beta chains in this list originate from one sample, sequenced in a study of blood T cells in healthy people across ages. Then a second PCR, running roughly 7 to 11 cycles, was carried out with a sample-barcoded 5' primer and a J-beta primer mix. One entry per CDR3 protein results from TCRdb running MiXCR on the 5' RACE reads. The profile shows approximately 800,000 distinct CDR3 sequences, 20% to 25% of them singletons. Separately, the same data were catalogued under a study of T cells of mothers and their children.

Input material: blood. Every receptor here comes from a boy younger than 18 in good health.

This clonotype was seen only a few times. The CDR3 sequence: CASSFGTSGEYEQYF. The DNA for the CDR3 is TGTGCCAGCAGCTTCGGGACTAGCGGGGAGTACGAGCAGTACTTC. The rearrangement joins TRBV7-8 to TRBJ2-7; 13 bases line up with TRBD2. J was trimmed by 4 bases and V by 3 bases; bases with no gene match: 3. CDR3 length: 15 amino acids. Germline V gene data show CDR1 as SGHVS and CDR2 as FQNEAQ.

This clonotype has just a few counts. This chain connects TRBV7-3 to TRBJ2-1, with D maybe TRBD2 (6 bases). The CDR3 runs 15 residues. The V end was cut by 2 bases, the J end by 2 bases, with 10 bases between. Germline-derived CDR1 and CDR2 are SGHTA and FQGTGA. The CDR3 loop is CASSLGASAYNEQFF. The CDR3 DNA reads TGTGCCAGCAGCTTAGGGGCTAGCGCCTACAATGAGCAGTTCTTC.

This clonotype has only a few counts. The chain uses TRBV5-6 and TRBJ2-7; D may be TRBD1 (5 bases). Germline-derived CDR1 and CDR2 are SGHDT and YYEEEE. Between the trimmed V and J ends, which lost 3 bases and 1 base, there was a span of 11 bases. The CDR3 contains 14 residues. This CDR3 reads CASSSGFGSYEQYF. DNA of the CDR3: TGTGCCAGCAGCTCAGGGTTCGGGTCCTACGAGCAGTACTTC.

This clonotype was counted only a few times. The chain combines TRBV28 with TRBJ1-4, with D perhaps matching TRBD1 (6 bases). CDR3 length: 14 amino acids. Germline loops: CDR1 MDHEN, CDR2 SYDVKM. V lost 6 bases, J lost 8 bases, and 16 bases lay in between. The CDR3 sequence is CASSWDISNEKLFF. CDR3 in DNA: TGTGCCAGCAGCTGGGACATCAGTAACGAAAAACTGTTTTTT.

The chain uses TRBV28 and TRBJ1-5; 9 bases are shared with TRBD1. The V and J ends lost 8 bases and 3 bases, in that order; junction bases with no gene match: 8. Germline V lookup: CDR1 MDHEN, CDR2 SYDVKM. This CDR3 contains 15 residues. The CDR3, as DNA: TGTGCCAGCGGATTACAGGGGGCTCACAATCAGCCCCAGCATTTT. Translated: CASGLQGAHNQPQHF.

The CDR3 is CSVSPPLASNEQFF. As DNA, the CDR3 is TGCAGCGTATCGCCCCCGCTAGCTTCCAATGAGCAGTTCTTC. V and J are TRBV29-1 and TRBJ2-1; the D gene is possibly TRBD2 (5 bases). CDR3 length: 14 amino acids. V was pared by 6 bases and J by 6 bases, with 18 bases between. CDR1 is SQVTM, CDR2 ANQGSEA, per germline.

V and J are TRBV9 and TRBJ2-5, with 9 positions matching TRBD2. CDR1 and CDR2 from the germline V gene are SGDLS and YYNGEE. Germline trimming cut 0 bases from V and 2 bases from J; bases unmatched to any gene: 2. CDR3 length equals 15 residues. CDR3 protein: CASSVGTSVQETQYF. CDR3 nucleotides: TGTGCCAGCAGCGTAGGGACTAGCGTTCAAGAGACCCAGTACTTC.

J is TRBJ2-7 and V is TRBV5-1, with D hard to call. This CDR3 contains 14 residues. Germline V CDR1 and CDR2: SGHRS, YFSETQ. V was trimmed by 4 bases and J by 4 bases, leaving 15 bases between them. The CDR3 here is CASSPNADSYEQYF. The CDR3 coding sequence is TGCGCCAGCAGCCCGAATGCCGACTCATACGAGCAGTACTTC.

This clonotype was counted only a few times. V is TRBV4-2 and J is TRBJ2-1, with 8 bases identical to TRBD2. V lost 2 bases, J lost 12 bases, and 15 bases stayed unmatched. CDR3 length: 16 amino acids. CDR1 and CDR2 (germline): LGHNA, YNFKEQ. The DNA for the CDR3 is TGTGCCAGCAGCCAATCCCTAGCGGGTGGAATTCGGGGGCAGTTCTTC. Protein: CASSQSLAGGIRGQFF.

Here the CDR3 DNA reads TGCAGCGTTGGAGGAGATGGGGACGAGCAGTACTTC. This gives the protein CSVGGDGDEQYF. This rearrangement joins TRBV29-1 to TRBJ2-7; no definite D call. The CDR3 has 12 amino acids. The germline CDR1 and CDR2 sequences are SQVTM and ANQGSEA. Trimming pared 4 bases from V and 5 bases from J, leaving 12 bases between.

With respect to this clonotype: The conserved phenylalanine or tryptophan is not found at the CDR3 terminus, so this likely reflects a read error. V usage is TRBV12-3 or TRBV12-4 and J usage is TRBJ2-3; D possibly corresponds to TRBD2 (5 bases). V shed 3 bases and J shed 4 bases, with 11 bases lying between them. The CDR3 totals 14 residues. The CDR3 DNA reads as TGTGCCAGCAGTTTCGGACTCACTCCAGATACGCAGTATTCT. It encodes CASSFGLTPDTQYS.

The V gene is TRBV27, the J gene TRBJ2-5; 9 bases are a match to TRBD1. The DNA matches TRBJ2-7 better at its end, which makes the J call doubtful. The CDR3 is made up of 14 amino acids. Germline CDR1 MNHEY, CDR2 SMNVEV (reference sequence). CDR3 region: CASSKQGAVYEQYF. In DNA, the CDR3 is TGTGCCAGCAGCAAACAGGGGGCTGTCTACGAGCAGTACTTC.

The chain carries TRBV20-1 and TRBJ2-1; D gene unclear. The J call may not be correct, given that the DNA end is closer to TRBJ2-7. This CDR3 contains 16 residues. Germline CDR1 and CDR2: DFQATT and SNEGSKA (reference sequence). The CDR3 region is CSARDLYGVDTYEQYF. CDR3 DNA: TGCAGTGCTAGAGATCTTTACGGTGTGGATACCTACGAGCAGTACTTC.

The chain joins TRBV29-1 to TRBJ2-1, with D perhaps assigned TRBD1 or TRBD2 (6 bases each). Looked up from germline, CDR1 is SQVTM and CDR2 is ANQGSEA. This CDR3 has 14 residues. CDR3 nucleotide sequence: TGCACCTTCGGGGGCAGAAGCTCCTACAATGAGCAGTTCTTC. Translation: CTFGGRSSYNEQFF.

This chain uses TRBV20-1 with TRBJ1-1, with D unresolved. V lost 1 base, J lost 2 bases, and 8 bases lay in between. The CDR3 runs to 13 residues. The germline V gene has CDR1 DFQATT and CDR2 SNEGSKA (reference sequence). The DNA of the CDR3 is TGCAGTGCTAGAGCAGAAGGAAACACTGAAGCTTTCTTT. This sequence encodes CSARAEGNTEAFF.

This clonotype was detected only a few times. The chain employs TRBV28 and TRBJ2-4; the match to TRBD2 covers 12 bases. V dropped 6 bases and J dropped 1; count of bases not matched to a gene: 10. In germline, CDR1 is MDHEN, CDR2 SYDVKM. The CDR3 is 18 amino acids. The CDR3 DNA follows: TGTGCCAGCAGGAAAAGACTAGCGGGGGCCTCCGCCAAAAACATTCAGTACTTC. It is translated as CASRKRLAGASAKNIQYF.

The rearrangement links TRBV7-3 to TRBJ2-1; D is undetermined. CDR3 size: 15 residues. CDR1 is SGHTA, CDR2 FQGTGA, per germline. V was shortened by 0 bases and J by 0 bases, with 6 bases between the two germline ends. The CDR3 bases are TGTGCCAGCAGCTTAACGTTCGACTCCTACAATGAGCAGTTCTTC. As protein: CASSLTFDSYNEQFF. Full variable domain (outside the CDR3, taken from reference TRBV7-3 and TRBJ2-1): GAGVSQTPSNKVTEKGKYVELRCDPISGHTALYWYRQSLGQGPEFLIYFQGTGAADDSGLPNDRFFAVRPEGSVSTLKIQRTERGDSAVYLCASSLTFDSYNEQFFGPGTRLTVL.